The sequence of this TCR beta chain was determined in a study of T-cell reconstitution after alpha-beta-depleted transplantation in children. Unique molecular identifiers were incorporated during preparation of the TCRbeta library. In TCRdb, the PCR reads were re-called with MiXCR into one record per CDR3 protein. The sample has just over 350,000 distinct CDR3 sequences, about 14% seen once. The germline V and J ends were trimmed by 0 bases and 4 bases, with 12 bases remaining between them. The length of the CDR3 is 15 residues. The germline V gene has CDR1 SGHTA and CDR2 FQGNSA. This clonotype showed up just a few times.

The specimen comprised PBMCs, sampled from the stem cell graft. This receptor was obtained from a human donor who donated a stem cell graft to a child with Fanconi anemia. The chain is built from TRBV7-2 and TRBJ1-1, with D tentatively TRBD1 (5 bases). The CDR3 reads CASSLAAARGTEAFF. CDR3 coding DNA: TGTGCCAGCAGCTTAGCGGCGGCGAGGGGCACTGAAGCTTTCTTT. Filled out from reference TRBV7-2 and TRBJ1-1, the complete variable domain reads GAGVSQSPSNKVTEKGKDVELRCDPISGHTALYWYRQSLGQGLEFLIYFQGNSAPDKSGLPSDRFSAERTGGSVSTLTIQRTQQEDSAVYLCASSLAAARGTEAFFGQGTRLTVV.